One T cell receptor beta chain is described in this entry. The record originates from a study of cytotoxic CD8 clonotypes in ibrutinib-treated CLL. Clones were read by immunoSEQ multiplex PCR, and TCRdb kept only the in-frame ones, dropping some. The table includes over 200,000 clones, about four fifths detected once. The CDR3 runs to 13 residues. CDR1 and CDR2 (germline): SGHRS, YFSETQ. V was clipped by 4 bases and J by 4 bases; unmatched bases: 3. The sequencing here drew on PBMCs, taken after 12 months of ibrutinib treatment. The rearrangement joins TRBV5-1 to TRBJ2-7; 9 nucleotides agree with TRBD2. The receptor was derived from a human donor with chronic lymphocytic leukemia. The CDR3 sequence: CASSRTSEYEQYF. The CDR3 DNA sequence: TGCGCCAGCAGCCGGACTAGCGAGTACGAGCAGTACTTC.